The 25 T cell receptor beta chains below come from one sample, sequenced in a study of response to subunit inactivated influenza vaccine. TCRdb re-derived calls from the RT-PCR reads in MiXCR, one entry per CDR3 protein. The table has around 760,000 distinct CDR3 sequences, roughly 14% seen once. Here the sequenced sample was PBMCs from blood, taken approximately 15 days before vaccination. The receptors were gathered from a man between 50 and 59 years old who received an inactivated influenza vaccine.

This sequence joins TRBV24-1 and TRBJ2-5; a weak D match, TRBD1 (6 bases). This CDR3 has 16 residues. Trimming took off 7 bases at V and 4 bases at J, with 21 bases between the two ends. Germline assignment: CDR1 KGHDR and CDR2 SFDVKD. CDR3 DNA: TGTGCCACCAGACTAGGAGGCCGAGGACAGCGAGAGACCCAGTACTTC. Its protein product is CATRLGGRGQRETQYF.

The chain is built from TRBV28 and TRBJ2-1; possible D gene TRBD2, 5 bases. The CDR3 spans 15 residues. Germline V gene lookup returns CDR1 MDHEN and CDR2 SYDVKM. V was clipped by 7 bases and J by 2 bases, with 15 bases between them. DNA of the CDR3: TGTGCCAGCAACCCCGGAGGACCACCCTACAATGAGCAGTTCTTC. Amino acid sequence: CASNPGGPPYNEQFF. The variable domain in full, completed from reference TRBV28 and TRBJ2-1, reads DVKVTQSSRYLVKRTGEKVFLECVQDMDHENMFWYRQDPGLGLRLIYFSYDVKMKEKGDIPEGYSVSREKKERFSLILESASTNQTSMYLCASNPGGPPYNEQFFGPGTRLTVL.

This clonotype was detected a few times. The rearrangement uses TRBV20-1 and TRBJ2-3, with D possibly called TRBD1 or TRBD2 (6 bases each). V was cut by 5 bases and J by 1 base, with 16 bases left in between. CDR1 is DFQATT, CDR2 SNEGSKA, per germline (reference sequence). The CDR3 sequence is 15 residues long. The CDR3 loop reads CSAEGGSTRTDTQYF. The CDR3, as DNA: TGCAGTGCTGAAGGGGGGTCTACCCGCACAGATACGCAGTATTTT.

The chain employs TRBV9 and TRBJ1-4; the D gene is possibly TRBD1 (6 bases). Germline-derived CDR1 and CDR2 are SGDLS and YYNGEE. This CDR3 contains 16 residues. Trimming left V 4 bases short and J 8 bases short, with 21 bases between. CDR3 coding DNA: TGTGCCAGCAGCTTCGAGCCTGAACAGGGTCGGGAAAAACTGTTTTTT. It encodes CASSFEPEQGREKLFF.

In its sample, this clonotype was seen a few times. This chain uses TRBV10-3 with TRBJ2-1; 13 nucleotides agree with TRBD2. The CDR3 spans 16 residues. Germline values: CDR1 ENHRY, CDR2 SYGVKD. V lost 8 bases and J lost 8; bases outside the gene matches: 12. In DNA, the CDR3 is TGTGCCATCGGATCCGGGACTAGCGGGACCCGCTATGAGCAGTTCTTC. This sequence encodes CAIGSGTSGTRYEQFF.

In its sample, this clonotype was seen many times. The CDR3: CASSRTSGGYNEQFF. The CDR3 DNA is TGTGCCAGCAGCCGAACTAGCGGGGGTTACAATGAGCAGTTCTTC. The V call is TRBV3-1, the J call TRBJ2-1, with 11 bases fitting TRBD2. The CDR3 runs to 15 residues. V lost 4 bases to trimming and J lost 4 bases; unmatched junction nucleotides: 3. Germline assignment: CDR1 LGHDT and CDR2 YNNKEL (reference sequence).

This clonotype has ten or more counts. This CDR3 is CASSQDHKNTQYF. CDR3 in DNA: TGCGCCAGCAGCCAAGATCATAAGAATACGCAGTATTTT. The rearrangement uses TRBV4-1 and TRBJ2-3, with no clear D. The germline CDR1 and CDR2 sequences are MGHRA and YSYEKL. This CDR3 contains 13 residues. V was pared by 0 bases and J by 7 bases, with 8 bases between.

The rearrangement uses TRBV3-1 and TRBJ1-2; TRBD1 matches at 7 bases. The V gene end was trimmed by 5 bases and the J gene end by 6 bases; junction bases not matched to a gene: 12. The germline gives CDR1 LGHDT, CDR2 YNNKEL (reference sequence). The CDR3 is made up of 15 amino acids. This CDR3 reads CASSETTGRRDGYTF. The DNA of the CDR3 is TGTGCCAGCAGCGAAACGACAGGGCGGCGTGATGGCTACACCTTC.

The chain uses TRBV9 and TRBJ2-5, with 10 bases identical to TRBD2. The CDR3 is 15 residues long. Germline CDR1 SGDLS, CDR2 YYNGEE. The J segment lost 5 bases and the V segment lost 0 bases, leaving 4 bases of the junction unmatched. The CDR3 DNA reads TGTGCCAGCAGCGTAGCAGCGGGGGGGCCGGAGACCCAGTACTTC. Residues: CASSVAAGGPETQYF. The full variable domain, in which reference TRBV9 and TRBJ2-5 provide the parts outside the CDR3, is DSGVTQTPKHLITATGQRVTLRCSPRSGDLSVYWYQQSLDQGLQFLIQYYNGEERAKGNILERFSAQQFPDLHSELNLSSLELGDSALYFCASSVAAGGPETQYFGPGTRLLVL.

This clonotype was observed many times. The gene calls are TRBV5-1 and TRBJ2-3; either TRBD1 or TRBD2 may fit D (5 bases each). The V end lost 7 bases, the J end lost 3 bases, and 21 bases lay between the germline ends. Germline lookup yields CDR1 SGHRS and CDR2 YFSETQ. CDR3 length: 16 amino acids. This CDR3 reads CASDREGRRVTDTQYF. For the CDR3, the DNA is TGCGCCAGCGACCGTGAGGGGAGAAGAGTGACAGATACGCAGTATTTT. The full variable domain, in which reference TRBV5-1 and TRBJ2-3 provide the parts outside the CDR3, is KAGVTQTPRYLIKTRGQQVTLSCSPISGHRSVSWYQQTPGQGLQFLFEYFSETQRNKGNFPGRFSGRQFSNSRSEMNVSTLELGDSALYLCASDREGRRVTDTQYFGPGTRLTVL.

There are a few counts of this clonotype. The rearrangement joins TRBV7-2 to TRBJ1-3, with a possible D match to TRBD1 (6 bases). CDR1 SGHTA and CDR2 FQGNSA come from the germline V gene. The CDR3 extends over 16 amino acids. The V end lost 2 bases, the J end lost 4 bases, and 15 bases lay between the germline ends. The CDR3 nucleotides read TGTGCCAGCAGCTTAACGGGGGCTAATTCGGGAAACACCATATATTTT. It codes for CASSLTGANSGNTIYF.

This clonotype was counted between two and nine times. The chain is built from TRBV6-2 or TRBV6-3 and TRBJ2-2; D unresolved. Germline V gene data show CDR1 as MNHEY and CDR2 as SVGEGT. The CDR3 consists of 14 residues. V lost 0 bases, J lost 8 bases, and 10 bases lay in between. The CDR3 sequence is CASSYSKSWGELFF. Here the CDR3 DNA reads TGTGCCAGCAGTTACTCTAAATCTTGGGGGGAGCTGTTTTTT.

Here the CDR3 reads CASSPWVNEQFF. CDR3 bases: TGTGCCAGCAGTCCCTGGGTCAATGAGCAGTTCTTC. V is TRBV12-3 or TRBV12-4 and J is TRBJ2-1; D not certain. The CDR3 runs 12 residues. The germline V and J ends were trimmed by 5 bases and 6 bases, with 8 bases remaining between them.

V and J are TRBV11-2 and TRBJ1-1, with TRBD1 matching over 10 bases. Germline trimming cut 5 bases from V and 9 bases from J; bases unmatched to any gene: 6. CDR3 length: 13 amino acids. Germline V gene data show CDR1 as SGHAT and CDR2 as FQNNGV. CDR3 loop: CASSLPGQGQAFF. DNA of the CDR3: TGTGCCAGCAGCCTTCCGGGACAGGGGCAAGCTTTCTTT.

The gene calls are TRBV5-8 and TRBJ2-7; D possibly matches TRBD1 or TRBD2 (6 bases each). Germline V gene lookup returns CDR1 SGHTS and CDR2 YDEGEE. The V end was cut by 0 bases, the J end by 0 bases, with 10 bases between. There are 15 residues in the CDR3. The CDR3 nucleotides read TGTGCCAGCAGCTTGGGCGGGGACACCTCCTACGAGCAGTACTTC. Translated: CASSLGGDTSYEQYF.

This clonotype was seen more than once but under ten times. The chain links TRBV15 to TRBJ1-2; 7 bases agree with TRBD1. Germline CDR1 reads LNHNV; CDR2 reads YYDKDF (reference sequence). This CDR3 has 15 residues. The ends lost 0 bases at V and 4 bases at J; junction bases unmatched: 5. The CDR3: CATSRDHGTAYGYTF. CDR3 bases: TGTGCCACCAGCAGAGATCATGGGACAGCCTATGGCTACACCTTC.

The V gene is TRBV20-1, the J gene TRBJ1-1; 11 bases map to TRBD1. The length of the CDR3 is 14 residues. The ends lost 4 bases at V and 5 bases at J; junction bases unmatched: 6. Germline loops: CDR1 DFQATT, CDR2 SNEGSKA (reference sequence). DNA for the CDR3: TGCAGTGCTACCCGGGACAGGGGGAGAACTGAAGCTTTCTTT. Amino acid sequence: CSATRDRGRTEAFF.

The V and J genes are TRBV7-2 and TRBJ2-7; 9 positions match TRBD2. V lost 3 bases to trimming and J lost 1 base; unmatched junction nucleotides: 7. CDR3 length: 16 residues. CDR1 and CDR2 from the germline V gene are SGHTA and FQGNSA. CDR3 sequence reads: CASSFPGLAVSYEQYF. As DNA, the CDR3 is TGTGCCAGCAGCTTTCCGGGACTAGCCGTTTCCTACGAGCAGTACTTC.

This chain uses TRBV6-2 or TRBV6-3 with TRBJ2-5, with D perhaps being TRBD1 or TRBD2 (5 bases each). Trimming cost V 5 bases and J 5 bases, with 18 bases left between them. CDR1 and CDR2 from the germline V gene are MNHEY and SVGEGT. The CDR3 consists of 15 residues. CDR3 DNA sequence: TGTGCCAGCAGTCAAAGGGACCCTAGCCGCGAGACCCAGTACTTC. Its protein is CASSQRDPSRETQYF.

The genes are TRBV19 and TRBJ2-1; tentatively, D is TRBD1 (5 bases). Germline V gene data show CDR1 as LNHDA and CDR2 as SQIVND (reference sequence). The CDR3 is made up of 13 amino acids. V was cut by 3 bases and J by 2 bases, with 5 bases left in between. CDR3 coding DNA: TGTGCCAGTAGTATCAGGGCCTACAATGAGCAGTTCTTC. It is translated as CASSIRAYNEQFF.

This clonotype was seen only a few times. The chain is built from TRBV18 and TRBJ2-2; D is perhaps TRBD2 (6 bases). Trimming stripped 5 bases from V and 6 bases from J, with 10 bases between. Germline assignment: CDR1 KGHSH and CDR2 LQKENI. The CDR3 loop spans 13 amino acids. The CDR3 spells CASSRLESGELFF. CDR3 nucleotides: TGTGCCAGCTCAAGACTAGAATCCGGGGAGCTGTTTTTT.

CDR3 DNA: TGTGCCAGCAGCTCCGCGGGCCTCTCCTACAATGAGCAGTTCTTC. Translating it yields CASSSAGLSYNEQFF. The chain combines TRBV7-3 with TRBJ2-1, with D perhaps TRBD2 (5 bases). Germline CDR1 and CDR2: SGHTA and FQGTGA. The CDR3 totals 15 residues. Trimming cost V 4 bases and J 0 bases, with 10 bases left between them.

CDR3 nucleotide sequence: TGCGCCAGCAGCCAGAGACAGGGGTGGACCGGGGAGCTGTTTTTT. This gives the protein CASSQRQGWTGELFF. The V gene is TRBV4-1, the J gene TRBJ2-2, with 8 bases aligning to TRBD1. The V segment lost 3 bases and the J segment 5 bases; nucleotides outside the gene matches: 5. The germline gives CDR1 MGHRA, CDR2 YSYEKL. This CDR3 contains 15 residues.

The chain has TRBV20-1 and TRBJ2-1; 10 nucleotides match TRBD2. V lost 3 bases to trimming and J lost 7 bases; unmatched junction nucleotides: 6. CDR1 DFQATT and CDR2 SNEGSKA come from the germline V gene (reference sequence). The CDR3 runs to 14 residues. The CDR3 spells CSASIAGGYNEQFF. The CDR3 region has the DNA TGCAGTGCTAGCATAGCGGGAGGATATAATGAGCAGTTCTTC.

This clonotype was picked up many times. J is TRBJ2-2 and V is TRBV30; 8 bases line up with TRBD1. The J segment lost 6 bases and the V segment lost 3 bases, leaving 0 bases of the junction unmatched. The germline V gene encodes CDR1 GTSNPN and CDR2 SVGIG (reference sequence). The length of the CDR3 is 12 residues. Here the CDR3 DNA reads TGTGCCTGGAGACAGGGGGCCGGGGAGCTGTTTTTT. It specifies CAWRQGAGELFF. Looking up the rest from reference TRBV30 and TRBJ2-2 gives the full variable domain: SQTIHQWPATLVQPVGSPLSLECTVEGTSNPNLYWYRQAAGRGLQLLFYSVGIGQISSEVPQNLSASRPQDRQFILSSKKLLLSDSGFYLCAWRQGAGELFFGEGSRLTVL.